This TCR beta chain was retrieved from a study of blood T cells in healthy people across ages. This CDR3 region has 15 residues. The germline CDR1 and CDR2 sequences are ENHRY and SYGVKD. As regards this clonotype: Sequence at one end of the junction differs from germline and may be a read error.

It was with a sample-barcoded 5' primer and a J-beta primer mix that a second PCR of roughly 7 to 12 cycles was run. In TCRdb, the 5' RACE reads were re-called with MiXCR into one record per CDR3 protein. The sample records 1.5 million to 2 million distinct CDR3 sequences, 30% to 40% being singletons. This receptor was taken from a human donor in good health. The specimen sequenced was blood. The gene calls are TRBV10-3 and TRBJ2-7, with D perhaps assigned TRBD1 or TRBD2 (5 bases each). The CDR3 coding sequence is TGTGCCATCAGTGAGTCAGGGACGGGACCTTACGAGCAGTGCTTC. Its protein is CAISESGTGPYEQCF.